The present T cell receptor beta chain was sequenced within a study of T cell repertoires in cytomegalovirus infection. About the study: Public TCR beta signatures marked donors with CMV infection and the matching HLA.

TCRdb redid the calling of the reads with MiXCR, one entry per CDR3 protein. The sample lists fewer than 350,000 distinct CDR3 sequences; roughly 15% were seen once. Whole-study results and caveats: Within the response measured ex vivo, HLA-C-restricted CMV-specific TCR beta clonotypes were dominant. Cumulated frequencies of public TCR beta families served to identify carriers of CMV plus the relevant HLA.

Details on this clonotype: Its specificity is unknown. It may be a read error: a sequence one base away is much more abundant.

The sample taken for sequencing was PBMCs. This receptor was identified in a human donor in good health (CMV status not recorded). Some clones in this sample may be carry-over from other donors' samples.

DNA of the CDR3: TGTGCCAGCAGCTATCGGCGGGGGGGCACTGAGCAGTTCTTC. It codes for CASSYRRGGTEQFF. The chain joins TRBV7-1 to TRBJ2-1, with 9 bases that match TRBD2. TRBV7-1 is identified as an open reading frame with a role that is uncertain. This CDR3 has 14 amino acids. With 4 bases clipped from V and 9 bases from J, the junction kept 7 bases outside the gene matches.